Listed below are T cell receptor delta chains from one sample, sequenced in a study of Vδ1+ human thymocytes. TCRdb processed the multiplex PCR reads again with the CATT caller. Here the sample spans some 54,000 delta-chain clones, about 15% being singletons. The sample consisted of Vdelta1+ gamma-delta thymocytes from the thymus. These receptors were taken from a boy under three years old who had congenital heart surgery. Both conserved end residues are part of each CDR3. Each record gives: clone size, J gene, V gene, D gene, CDR3 protein, CDR3 DNA. The D gene is left open where the match is weak. Expanded clones are given a class, and other clones once, few, many or no size at all.

few	TRDJ1	TRDV1	NA	CALGEQSGEPRTDKLIF	TGTGCTCTTGGGGAACAATCGGGGGAGCCCCGTACCGATAAACTCATCTTT
NA	TRDJ1	TRDV1	NA	CALGGGKLPTPSGGWYTDKLIF	TGTGCTCTTGGGGGTGGGAAACTTCCTACGCCTTCTGGGGGATGGTACACCGATAAACTCATCTTT
few	TRDJ1	TRDV1	NA	CALRNGGPGVLLYTDKLIF	TGTGCTCTTAGGAACGGGGGGCCTGGGGTTCTCTTGTACACCGATAAACTCATCTTT
NA	TRDJ1	TRDV1	TRDD3	CALGVLSTGGFFTDKLIF	TGTGCTCTTGGGGTCCTCTCTACTGGGGGATTTTTCACCGATAAACTCATCTTT
NA	TRDJ1	TRDV1	TRDD3	CALGDYSYWGYATDKLIF	TGTGCTCTTGGGGACTATTCCTACTGGGGATACGCGACCGATAAACTCATCTTT
NA	TRDJ1	TRDV1	TRDD3	CALGERPSGNPRTGGYARLLAYTDKLIF	TGTGCTCTTGGGGAACGGCCTTCCGGCAATCCTCGTACTGGGGGATACGCGAGACTATTGGCGTACACCGATAAACTCATCTTT
NA	TRDJ1	TRDV1	TRDD3	CALGEKGRDTADKLIF	TGTGCTCTTGGGGAAAAGGGAAGGGATACTGCCGATAAACTCATCTTT
few	TRDJ1	TRDV1	TRDD3	CALGERASCTGGRLTDKLIF	TGTGCTCTTGGGGAAAGGGCGAGCTGTACTGGGGGTCGCCTCACCGATAAACTCATCTTT
NA	TRDJ1	TRDV2	NA	CACDNFFPHAFLTDKLIF	TGTGCCTGTGACAACTTCTTTCCACACGCTTTTCTAACCGATAAACTCATCTTT
NA	TRDJ1	TRDV1	NA	CALGELGKGTQKYTDKLIF	TGTGCTCTTGGGGAACTAGGGAAGGGGACTCAGAAGTACACCGATAAGCTCATCTTT
NA	TRDJ1	TRDV1	NA	CALGESHPPTKYTDKLIF	TGTGCTCTTGGGGAATCCCATCCCCCTACCAAGTACACCGATAAACTCATCTTT
NA	TRDJ1	TRDV1	TRDD3	CALGEKVRSLTGGYTDKLIF	TGTGCTCTTGGGGAAAAGGTCCGTTCGCTTACTGGGGGATATACCGATAAACTCATCTTT
medium-sized	TRDJ1	TRDV2	TRDD3	CACEIWGITPYTDKLIF	TGTGCCTGTGAGATCTGGGGGATAACCCCGTACACCGATAAACTCATCTTT
NA	TRDJ1	TRDV1	TRDD3	CALGERLGDYDDKLIF	TGTGCTCTTGGGGAAAGGCTGGGGGATTACGACGATAAACTCATCTTT
NA	TRDJ1	TRDV1	TRDD3	CALGELGILGDSDRYLDKLIF	TGTGCTCTTGGGGAACTTGGCATACTGGGGGATAGCGACCGGTATCTCGATAAACTCATCTTT
NA	TRDJ1	TRDV1	TRDD3	CALGELQRLYTGASRTDKLIF	TGTGCTCTTGGGGAACTACAACGTCTCTATACTGGGGCCAGTAGAACCGATAAACTCATCTTT
NA	TRDJ1	TRDV1	TRDD3	CALGELGSPSYEDWGITYTDKLIF	TGTGCTCTTGGGGAACTTGGATCACCTTCCTACGAGGACTGGGGGATAACGTACACCGATAAACTCATCTTT
few	TRDJ1	TRDV1	TRDD3	CALGGHGPTNWGIRHKLIF	TGTGCTCTTGGGGGACATGGGCCTACGAACTGGGGGATACGCCATAAACTCATCTTT
few	TRDJ1	TRDV1	TRDD3	CALGEADFLPGGYTDKLIF	TGTGCTCTTGGGGAAGCCGATTTCCTACCTGGGGGATACACCGATAAGCTCATCTTT
few	TRDJ1	TRDV1	NA	CALGELGLLYGYTDKLIF	TGTGCTCTTGGGGAACTTGGCCTCCTATATGGGTACACCGATAAACTCATCTTT
NA	TRDJ1	TRDV1	TRDD3	CALGDGYWGILRYTDKLIF	TGTGCTCTTGGGGATGGGTACTGGGGGATACTTCGGTACACCGATAAACTCATCTTT
NA	TRDJ1	TRDV2	TRDD3	CACDTVWGIQGKLIF	TGTGCCTGTGACACCGTTTGGGGGATACAGGGTAAACTCATCTTT
few	TRDJ1	TRDV1	NA	CALGDGLPFRKLIF	TGTGCTCTTGGGGATGGCCTTCCGTTTCGGAAACTCATCTTT
NA	TRDJ1	TRDV1	TRDD3	CALGANLPVGDPYTDKLIF	TGTGCTCTTGGGGCCAACCTACCCGTGGGGGATCCGTACACCGATAAACTCATCTTT
few	TRDJ1	TRDV1	NA	CALGLGNKLIF	TGTGCTCTTGGTCTGGGAAATAAACTCATCTTT
few	TRDJ1	TRDV1	TRDD3	CALGKPPRAATPLTGGYAEPNTDKLIF	TGTGCTCTTGGGAAGCCCCCAAGGGCGGCTACTCCTCTCACTGGGGGATACGCCGAGCCCAACACCGATAAACTCATCTTT
NA	TRDJ1	TRDV1	NA	CALGWGLPAPYDTDKLIF	TGTGCTCTTGGGTGGGGCCTTCCGGCTCCGTATGACACCGATAAACTCATCTTT
few	TRDJ1	TRDV1	TRDD3	CALGELSSPQRTGGYTTDKLIF	TGTGCTCTTGGGGAACTATCCTCCCCACAGCGTACTGGGGGATACACCACCGATAAACTCATCTTT
few	TRDJ1	TRDV1	TRDD3	CALGDTQAFPLSGGSYTDKLIF	TGTGCTCTTGGGGACACACAGGCCTTCCCCCTCTCTGGGGGATCGTACACCGATAAACTCATCTTT
NA	TRDJ1	TRDV1	TRDD2	CALGGGLPTLRGIETDKLIF	TGTGCTCTTGGGGGAGGCCTTCCTACGTTGCGGGGGATTGAGACCGATAAACTCATCTTT
NA	TRDJ1	TRDV1	TRDD3	CALGENPPGRYWGWYTDKLIF	TGTGCTCTTGGGGAAAACCCCCCCGGGAGGTACTGGGGATGGTACACCGATAAACTCATCTTT
NA	TRDJ1	TRDV1	TRDD3	CALGGLPSPTGGYGGYTDKLIF	TGTGCTCTTGGGGGCCTTCCTAGTCCGACTGGGGGATACGGCGGGTACACCGATAAACTCATCTTT
few	TRDJ1	TRDV1	TRDD3	CALGDQNSFPLRGDTGSTDKLIF	TGTGCTCTTGGGGACCAAAATTCCTTCCCTCTTAGGGGGGATACTGGCTCCACCGATAAACTCATCTTT
few	TRDJ1	TRDV1	TRDD2	CALGDLPRYWDTDKLIF	TGTGCTCTTGGGGACCTTCCTAGGTACTGGGACACCGATAAACTCATCTTT
NA	TRDJ1	TRDV1	TRDD2	CALSPSYPVLGITGDKLIF	TGTGCTCTCAGCCCTTCCTACCCCGTACTGGGGATCACCGGCGATAAACTCATCTTT
NA	TRDJ1	TRDV1	TRDD3	CALHGGYPHTDKLIF	TGTGCTCTGCATGGGGGATACCCTCACACCGATAAACTCATCTTT
few	TRDJ1	TRDV1	TRDD3	CALGELGRTSTGWGIPHTDKLIF	TGTGCTCTTGGGGAACTAGGAAGGACTTCTACGGGCTGGGGGATCCCACACACCGATAAACTCATCTTT
few	TRDJ1	TRDV1	NA	CALGEARTDKLIF	TGTGCTCTTGGGGAAGCCCGAACCGATAAACTCATCTTT
few	TRDJ1	TRDV1	TRDD3	CALGELRTGGCTDKLIF	TGTGCTCTTGGGGAACTTCGTACTGGGGGATGCACCGATAAACTCATCTTT
NA	TRDJ1	TRDV1	NA	CALGEPATPYATDKLIF	TGTGCTCTTGGGGAACCCGCTACTCCATACGCCACCGATAAACTCATCTTT
NA	TRDJ1	TRDV1	NA	CALGDPVTSGGYTDKLIF	TGTGCTCTTGGGGATCCCGTTACGTCCGGGGGCTACACCGATAAACTCATCTTT
NA	TRDJ1	TRDV1	TRDD3	CALGEWVPIHLGGSLKLIF	TGTGCTCTTGGGGAATGGGTACCTATCCATCTTGGGGGATCCCTCAAACTCATCTTT
NA	TRDJ1	TRDV1	NA	CALGNLGWETDKLIF	TGTGCTCTTGGGAACCTCGGTTGGGAGACCGATAAACTCATCTTT
NA	TRDJ1	TRDV1	TRDD3	CALGDWGKPTDKLIF	TGTGCTCTTGGTGACTGGGGGAAGCCCACCGATAAACTCATCTTT
NA	TRDJ1	TRDV1	TRDD3	CALGELGVLGGTYKLIF	TGTGCTCTTGGGGAACTAGGCGTACTGGGGGGAACCTATAAACTCATCTTT
once	TRDJ1	TRDV1	TRDD2	CALGILCGAFLRGNTDKLIF	TGTGCTCTTGGGATTCTCTGTGGGGCCTTCCTACGGGGCAACACCGATAAACTCATCTTT
few	TRDJ1	TRDV1	TRDD3	CALGERPTDWGIDKLIF	TGTGCTCTTGGGGAACGACCTACGGACTGGGGAATCGATAAACTCATCTTT
few	TRDJ1	TRDV1	TRDD3	CALGSTWGIRKENDKLIF	TGTGCTCTTGGGTCAACATGGGGGATACGCAAGGAAAACGATAAACTCATCTTT
few	TRDJ1	TRDV2	NA	CACDSPMTLDKLIF	TGTGCCTGTGACTCGCCCATGACCCTCGATAAACTCATCTTT
NA	TRDJ1	TRDV2	TRDD3	CACDTNVLGDTPDKLIF	TGTGCCTGTGACACCAACGTACTGGGGGATACTCCCGATAAACTCATCTTT
few	TRDJ1	TRDV1	NA	CALGTWRDKLIF	TGTGCTCTTGGGACATGGCGTGATAAACTCATCTTT
NA	TRDJ1	TRDV1	NA	CALGGDSTAGGHHKLIF	TGTGCTCTTGGGGGGGACTCTACGGCGGGGGGCCATCATAAACTCATCTTT